This is a list of T cell receptor beta chains from one sample in a study of regulatory T cells in long-lasting Graves disease. A single record per CDR3 protein comes from TCRdb applying MiXCR to the multiplex PCR reads. The sample gives 500,000 to 700,000 distinct CDR3 sequences, around 30% of which show up once; roughly 40% is in the top ten. The sequencing here drew on peripheral blood mononuclear cells (PBMCs), taken when the disease was refractory, from a patient treated with antithyroid drugs. These receptors all come from a female donor with Graves disease. Each CDR3 is given with its conserved first and last residue. A D gene is named only where the DNA matches it firmly. Size is stated for part of the rows, as once, few or many counts, or as a class when the clone is expanded.

TRBV19	-	-	TRBJ2-7	TGTGCCAGTAGTATAGATCCTCGGCGGACCTACGCCAGCGAGCAGTACTTC	CASSIDPRRTYASEQYF
TRBV20-1	-	TRBD2	TRBJ2-3	TGCAGTGCTAGAGCCCTGACTAGCGGGAGGGACACAGATACGCAGTATTTT	CSARALTSGRDTDTQYF
TRBV29-1	few	TRBD2	TRBJ2-2	TGCAGCGCCCGGCCGGGAGGGCTGAACACCGGGGAGCTGTTTTTT	CSARPGGLNTGELFF
TRBV18	-	-	TRBJ1-1	TGTGCCAGCTCACCATCATCCATGAACACTGAAGCTTTCTTT	CASSPSSMNTEAFF
TRBV12-3/TRBV12-4	many	-	TRBJ1-1	TGTGCCAGCACCATTAGGGGGGGCCAGAACACTGAAGCTTTCTTT	CASTIRGGQNTEAFF
TRBV28	few	TRBD2	TRBJ2-5	TGTGCCAGCAGTTACTCCCCTAGCGGGTACCAAGAGACCCAGTACTTC	CASSYSPSGYQETQYF
TRBV28	many	-	TRBJ1-2	TGTGCCAGCCTGGAAGGGGGGAGCGGCTACACCTTC	CASLEGGSGYTF
TRBV19	few	-	TRBJ1-1	TGTGCCAGTAGTCCTCAGGGAGGGTGGAACACTGAAGCTTTCTTT	CASSPQGGWNTEAFF
TRBV27	-	-	TRBJ1-4	TGTGCCAGCAAGGCGGCAGGCCTTAATGAAAAACTGTTTTTT	CASKAAGLNEKLFF
TRBV7-3	-	-	TRBJ2-3	TGTGCCAGCAGCCAAGTCCCCCAAGATACGCAGTATTTT	CASSQVPQDTQYF
TRBV12-3/TRBV12-4	few	-	TRBJ1-6	TGTGCCAGCAGTTATCAACGGATGAATTCACCCCTCCACTTT	CASSYQRMNSPLHF
TRBV29-1	-	-	TRBJ1-2	TGCAGCGTTGGTCCAGGGAACAACTATGGCTACACCTTC	CSVGPGNNYGYTF
TRBV9	many	TRBD1	TRBJ1-4	TGTGCCAGCAGCCCGTCCGGGACAGGGAGTGAAAAACTGTTTTTT	CASSPSGTGSEKLFF
TRBV5-1	few	-	TRBJ2-7	TGCGCCAGCAGCTTGGGGCAGGAGCAGTACTTC	CASSLGQEQYF
TRBV20-1	-	-	TRBJ1-5	TGCAGTGCTAGGGCTCTGAGCAATCAGCCCCAGCATTTT	CSARALSNQPQHF
TRBV5-1	few	TRBD2	TRBJ2-7	TGCGCCAGCAGCGTTGGGACTAGCGGGAATAGTTACGAGCAGTACTTC	CASSVGTSGNSYEQYF
TRBV7-3	many	-	TRBJ1-2	TGTGCCAGCAGCCCCCGGGAGGGGGGAGGCTACACCTTC	CASSPREGGGYTF
TRBV25-1	-	-	TRBJ1-1	TGTGCCACCGCTGGGCCGCGGACTGAAGCTTTCTTT	CATAGPRTEAFF
TRBV20-1	once	-	TRBJ1-1	TGCAGTGCGATTCCGGGGGGACCAACAAGGACTGAAGCTTTCTTT	CSAIPGGPTRTEAFF
TRBV12-3/TRBV12-4	-	TRBD1	TRBJ1-1	TGTGCCAGCAGTTTAATGGCGGGACAGTTCGCTGAAGCTTTCTTT	CASSLMAGQFAEAFF
TRBV19	-	-	TRBJ2-3	TGTGCCAGTAACTCGTGGGGATCGAGCACAGATACGCAGTATTTT	CASNSWGSSTDTQYF
TRBV2	many	TRBD1	TRBJ1-6	TGTGCCAGCAGTGATGTGACAGGGGCTAATTCACCCCTCCACTTT	CASSDVTGANSPLHF
TRBV3-1	-	-	TRBJ1-1	TGTGCCAGCAGCCAAGGGGAGACGGGTTCAGCTTTCTTT	CASSQGETGSAFF
TRBV27	-	-	TRBJ1-6	TGTGCCAGCAGTTTCGGTGCGGGGGCGCCCAATTCACCCCTCCACTTT	CASSFGAGAPNSPLHF
TRBV27	-	-	TRBJ1-1	TGTGCCAGCAGACTCAGCGGGAACACTGAAGCTTTCTTT	CASRLSGNTEAFF
TRBV5-6	-	-	TRBJ2-7	TGTGCCAGCAGCTTGATGGACGAGCAGTACTTC	CASSLMDEQYF
TRBV19	-	-	TRBJ2-5	TGTGCCAGTAGTTCCCTCGGGACCCAGTACTTC	CASSSLGTQYF
TRBV6-1	few	-	TRBJ2-7	TGTGCCAGCAGAGAGGACATCTACGAGCAGTACTTC	CASREDIYEQYF
TRBV5-1	few	TRBD1	TRBJ2-5	TGCGCCAGCAGGGCGGGACAGGGGCGCCAAGAGACCCAGTACTTC	CASRAGQGRQETQYF
TRBV28	-	-	TRBJ1-5	TGTGCCTGCAGTCAACCTGGGAGCAATCAGCCCCAGCATTTT	CACSQPGSNQPQHF
TRBV12-3/TRBV12-4	many	-	TRBJ2-5	TGTGCCAGCAGTTACGGGACTCATGATGCGACCCAGTACTTC	CASSYGTHDATQYF
TRBV3-1	-	-	TRBJ1-2	TGTGCCAGCAGCCAATCACCGTGGGGAGCGGACGGCTACACCTTC	CASSQSPWGADGYTF
TRBV7-2	few	-	TRBJ2-7	TGTGCCAGCAGCCCCCAGGGACTGATCGACTACGAGCAGTACTTC	CASSPQGLIDYEQYF
TRBV20-1	few	-	TRBJ1-5	TGCAGTGCCAACAGGGTTGGATTCAATCAGCCCCAGCATTTT	CSANRVGFNQPQHF
TRBV5-1	-	-	TRBJ1-2	TGCGCCAGCAGCAGCGTCCGGGACTCAAACTATGGCTACACCTTC	CASSSVRDSNYGYTF
TRBV6-2/TRBV6-3	few	-	TRBJ2-6	TGTGCCAGCAGGATACAGGATTCTGGGGCCAACGTCCTGACTTTC	CASRIQDSGANVLTF
TRBV5-6	few	-	TRBJ1-5	TGTGCCAGCAGCCGAGTCGGCACATCGAATCAGCCCCAGCATTTT	CASSRVGTSNQPQHF
TRBV6-2/TRBV6-3	-	-	TRBJ1-2	TGTGCCAGCAGGGAGGCAGCAGGATTTCTCGGCTACACCTTC	CASREAAGFLGYTF
TRBV15	-	TRBD2	TRBJ2-7	TGTGCCGCTGGAGGGACTAGCGGTTACGAGCAGTACTTC	CAAGGTSGYEQYF
TRBV29-1	-	-	TRBJ1-1	TGCAGCGTTGACGAAGGCCGACAGAAACTAAAAGCTTTCTTT	CSVDEGRQKLKAFF
TRBV11-2	few	-	TRBJ1-5	TGTGCCAGCAGCCGCCTCGCAGGTCCCGGCAATCAGCCCCAGCATTTT	CASSRLAGPGNQPQHF
TRBV3-1	few	TRBD1	TRBJ1-4	TGTGCCAGCCGCAGTAGACAGGGGGGTTATGAAAAACTGTTTTTT	CASRSRQGGYEKLFF
TRBV10-3	-	TRBD2	TRBJ2-5	TGTGCCATCAGTGTCACGGGACTAGCGACGCGCAAACACCAAGAGACCCAGTACTTC	CAISVTGLATRKHQETQYF
TRBV11-2	many	-	TRBJ1-2	TGTGCCAGCAGCTTCTCCCTGGACAGTCGTAACTATGGCTACACCTTC	CASSFSLDSRNYGYTF
TRBV4-1	few	TRBD1	TRBJ2-7	TGCGCCAGCAGCCAAGACGGGACAGCAAGCTCCTACGAGCAGTACTTC	CASSQDGTASSYEQYF
TRBV12-3/TRBV12-4	-	-	TRBJ1-1	TGTGCCAGCTCGATCAGGGGACTTGAAGCTTTCTTT	CASSIRGLEAFF
TRBV19	-	TRBD1	TRBJ1-3	TGTGCAACCTCCGACAGGGGCTCTGGAAACACCATATATTTT	CATSDRGSGNTIYF
TRBV3-1	-	-	TRBJ2-5	TGTGCCAGCAGCCCCCGGGGGTACGGGACCCAGTACTTC	CASSPRGYGTQYF
TRBV28	few	TRBD1	TRBJ1-4	TGTGCCAGCAGACCCTCCCCGGACAGGTATAATGAAAAACTGTTTTTT	CASRPSPDRYNEKLFF
TRBV6-2/TRBV6-3	-	TRBD1	TRBJ2-7	TGTGCCAGCAGAGATGGGACAGTACCGTACGAGCAGTACTTC	CASRDGTVPYEQYF
TRBV29-1	few	TRBD1	TRBJ1-1	TGCAGCGTTGAAGATGGGGACAGGGACGCTTTCTTT	CSVEDGDRDAFF
TRBV20-1	-	TRBD1	TRBJ1-5	TGCAGTGCAACAGGGACAGCTGGCGGTCGGCCCCAGCATTTT	CSATGTAGGRPQHF
TRBV20-1	few	-	TRBJ1-2	TGCAGTGCGCAGGGGAGCTATGGCTACACCTTC	CSAQGSYGYTF
TRBV25-1	-	-	TRBJ2-7	TGTGCCAGCAGTGTAGACCTCCAATTATCGTACGAGCAGTACTTC	CASSVDLQLSYEQYF
TRBV5-1	-	-	TRBJ2-2	TGCGCCAGCAAAACTCCGGGGGACACCGGGGAGCTGTTTTTT	CASKTPGDTGELFF
TRBV30	few	-	TRBJ1-1	TGTGCCTGGGCAACGCGCACTGAAGCTTTCTTT	CAWATRTEAFF
TRBV5-1	few	TRBD2	TRBJ2-7	TGCGCCAGCAAGAACCGTGCGGGCAGGGGAGGCAGCGGGAGCTCCTACGAGCAGTACTTC	CASKNRAGRGGSGSSYEQYF
TRBV19	-	-	TRBJ2-7	TGTGCCAGTAGAAAATTTGAGGACTACAGGTACGAGCAGTACTTC	CASRKFEDYRYEQYF